This T cell receptor beta chain was obtained from a study of a mutant IDH1 vaccine in newly diagnosed glioma. Across the study: Earlier therapy was either radiotherapy, temozolomide, or both, and most got both.

Repertoires were generated with immunoSEQ multiplex PCR, while TCRdb's copy carries only in-frame clones and drops some. Counted here are 70,000 to 90,000 clones, 85% occurring once; the ten biggest clones make up 2.2%. As to time point: week 23, last vaccination. Vaccination comprised doses that each held 300 ug of mutant IDH1 20-mer peptide, plus topical imiquimod. In every donor, the tumor was a new WHO grade 3 or 4 IDH1-mutant, ATRX-lost astrocytoma. Turning to this clone: As yet, its antigen is unknown.

Germline lookup yields CDR1 MNHNY and CDR2 SVGAGI (reference sequence). Between the trimmed V and J ends, which lost 2 bases and 0 bases, there was a span of 11 bases. The CDR3 has 15 amino acids. Sequenced material: PBMCs, taken from a glioma patient whose treatment included an IDH1 peptide vaccine. V is TRBV6-6 and J is TRBJ2-7; no clear D gene. This TCR was sampled from a man aged 25 to 45 with glioma. Some clones in this sample may be carry-over from other donors' samples. CDR3: CASSYEARSSYEQYF. DNA of the CDR3: TGTGCCAGCAGTTACGAGGCCAGGAGCTCCTACGAGCAGTACTTC.